One and the same sample provided the 10 T cell receptor beta chains below, sequenced in a study of beta chain features in type 1 diabetes. Their antigens are not known. Study-wide results and limits: Moderately but significantly shorter TCRB CDR3s were found in Type 1 diabetes patients in all four CD4+ subsets.

The authors reverse transcribed all of the isolated RNA, so sequencing captured expressed TCRB transcripts. Measured with immunoSEQ multiplex PCR; TCRdb has only the in-frame clones, and not every one. Of approximately 150,000 clones listed, about 13% are singletons. Sample: central memory CD4+ T cells from blood. Receptors originate from a young man with type 1 diabetes.

This clone was recorded many times. The V gene is TRBV11-1, the J gene TRBJ2-1; 9 bases are shared with TRBD1. Germline V CDR1 and CDR2: SGHAT, FQDESV (reference sequence). The CDR3 is made up of 15 amino acids. V shed 1 base and J 10 bases; nucleotides not matched to a gene: 8. DNA for the CDR3: TGTGCCAGCAGCTTAGGGACAGGGGTTTCTGGAGAGCAGTTCTTC. Translating gives CASSLGTGVSGEQFF. The full variable domain, in which reference TRBV11-1 and TRBJ2-1 provide the parts outside the CDR3, is EAEVAQSPRYKITEKSQAVAFWCDPISGHATLYWYRQILGQGPELLVQFQDESVVDDSQLPKDRFSAERLKGVDSTLKIQPAELGDSAMYLCASSLGTGVSGEQFFGPGTRLTVL.

Regarding this clone: In the same sample, other DNA sequences code for this CDR3. The J gene is TRBJ2-5, the V gene TRBV7-7, with 10 bases fitting TRBD1. Per the germline V gene, CDR1 is SSHAT and CDR2 is FNYEAQ (reference sequence). This CDR3 contains 14 residues. Germline trimming cut 5 bases from V and 4 bases from J; bases unmatched to any gene: 4. This CDR3 is CASSPDRGRETQYF. Here the CDR3 DNA reads TGTGCCAGCAGCCCTGACAGGGGGCGAGAGACCCAGTACTTC. Complete variable domain (other parts from reference TRBV7-7 and TRBJ2-5): GAGVSQSPRYKVTKRGQDVTLRCDPISSHATLYWYQQALGQGPEFLTYFNYEAQPDKSGLPSDRFSAERPEGSISTLTIQRTEQRDSAMYRCASSPDRGRETQYFGPGTRLLVL.

The CDR3 bases are TGTGCCAGCAGCCTCGGAAGGGGTGGCACTGAAGCTTTCTTT. Translation gives CASSLGRGGTEAFF. The genes are TRBV7-2 and TRBJ1-1, with D possibly matching TRBD1 (5 bases). CDR1 and CDR2 (germline): SGHTA, FQGNSA. The CDR3 runs 14 residues. Trimming removed 5 bases at V and 4 bases at J, with 14 bases between.

The chain has TRBV5-1 and TRBJ1-1; no clear D. Germline CDR1 and CDR2: SGHRS and YFSETQ. The CDR3 spans 14 residues. Trimming took off 1 base at V and 3 bases at J, with 10 bases between the two ends. CDR3 in amino acids: CASSLFDGDTEAFF. The CDR3 bases are TGCGCCAGCAGCTTGTTTGACGGGGACACTGAAGCTTTCTTT.

In its sample, this clone was seen a few times. V usage is TRBV9 and J usage is TRBJ1-1, with D tentatively TRBD1 (5 bases). V lost 4 bases to trimming and J lost 5 bases, with 9 bases between them. Germline assignment: CDR1 SGDLS and CDR2 YYNGEE. The CDR3 runs to 12 residues. CDR3 residues: CASSSRGTEAFF. Written as DNA, the CDR3 is TGTGCCAGCAGCTCCCGGGGGACTGAAGCTTTCTTT.

The CDR3 protein is CASSQDPGQENTEAFF. CDR3 DNA: TGTGCCAGCAGCCAAGATCCCGGACAGGAGAACACTGAAGCTTTCTTT. The chain joins TRBV14 to TRBJ1-1; TRBD1 agrees at 7 bases. J was trimmed by 1 base and V by 0 bases; bases with no gene match: 5. This CDR3 has 16 residues. Germline CDR1 SGHDN, CDR2 FVKESK.

The chain recombines TRBV29-1 with TRBJ1-2, with D uncertain. The germline V gene encodes CDR1 SQVTM and CDR2 ANQGSEA. CDR3 size: 13 residues. Trimming pared 7 bases from V and 3 bases from J, leaving 15 bases between. The CDR3 region has the DNA TGCAGCGCTGCGGACGGATCTGACTATGGCTACACCTTC. Protein sequence: CSAADGSDYGYTF.

This clone was seen only a few times. The chain has TRBV18 and TRBJ1-5; unclear D gene. Trimming shortened V by 2 bases and J by 6 bases, and 11 bases separated the two germline ends. This CDR3 spans 14 amino acids. Germline loops: CDR1 KGHSH, CDR2 LQKENI. CDR3 loop: CASSPDMVAQPQHF. The DNA for the CDR3 is TGTGCCAGCTCACCAGACATGGTGGCTCAGCCCCAGCATTTT.

This clone was observed a handful of times. This chain connects TRBV29-1 to TRBJ2-7; a weak D match, TRBD1 (5 bases). The CDR3 totals 15 residues. V gave up 3 bases and J gave up 0 bases, with 15 bases separating them. Germline CDR1 reads SQVTM; CDR2 reads ANQGSEA. The CDR3 DNA is TGCAGCGTTGATTCAGTGGGTCAGGGCTCCTACGAGCAGTACTTC. Residues: CSVDSVGQGSYEQYF.

The J gene is TRBJ1-1, the V gene TRBV6-5, with D unclear. The ends were cut back, 6 bases at V and 1 base at J, with 15 bases in the middle. There are 15 residues in the CDR3. CDR1 and CDR2 (germline): MNHEY, SVGAGI. This chain's CDR3 is CASSSEGSPNTEAFF. DNA for the CDR3: TGTGCCAGCAGCTCGGAGGGATCCCCGAACACTGAAGCTTTCTTT.